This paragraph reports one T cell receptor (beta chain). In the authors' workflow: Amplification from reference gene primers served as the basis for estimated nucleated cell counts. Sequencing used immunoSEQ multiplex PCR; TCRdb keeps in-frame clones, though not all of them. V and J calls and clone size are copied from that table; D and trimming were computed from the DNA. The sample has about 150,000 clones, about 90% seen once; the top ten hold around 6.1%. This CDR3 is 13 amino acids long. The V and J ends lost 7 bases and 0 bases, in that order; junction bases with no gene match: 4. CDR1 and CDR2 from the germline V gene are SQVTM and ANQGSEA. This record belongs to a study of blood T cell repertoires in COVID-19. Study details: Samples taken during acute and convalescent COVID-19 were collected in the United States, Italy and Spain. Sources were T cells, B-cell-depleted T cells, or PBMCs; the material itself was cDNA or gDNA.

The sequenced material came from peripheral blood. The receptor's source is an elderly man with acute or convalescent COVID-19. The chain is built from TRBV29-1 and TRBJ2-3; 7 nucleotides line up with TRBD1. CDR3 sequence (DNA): TGCAGCGGGAGACAGGGAAGCACAGATACGCAGTATTTT. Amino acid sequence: CSGRQGSTDTQYF.